This TCR beta chain comes out of a study of Ad26.COV2.S vaccination and SARS-CoV-2 variants. Study-wide context: Trial arm assignment for the donor was COV1001 Ad26.COV2.S. Ad26.COV2.S given intramuscularly, once or twice 56 days apart.

Study-wide points: Substantial response breadth was reportedly seen for spike-specific CD8+ and CD4+ T cells after vaccination. The analyses of TCR breadth and depth may have understated the size of total T cell responses.

Measured with immunoSEQ multiplex PCR; TCRdb has only the in-frame clones, and not every one. The sample has 440,000 or so clones, about nine tenths seen once; the top ten hold around 4.5%. Sample treatment: roughly 20 received Ad26.COV2.S at low or high dose, single or two shots; about 5 received placebo; per-sample allocation not given. It was on day 63 after the first vaccine or placebo injection that samples were taken. The length of the CDR3 is 16 residues. V was clipped by 6 bases and J by 3 bases; unmatched bases: 8. Per the germline V gene, CDR1 is ENHRY and CDR2 is SYGVKD. This clone showed up just a few times. The antigen is undetermined.

This TCR was sampled from a person aged 18-60 years who received the Ad26.COV2.S COVID-19 vaccine or a placebo. The chain is built from TRBV10-3 and TRBJ1-5; 10 bases match TRBD1. This specimen was peripheral blood, taken in a trial of Ad26.COV2.S vaccine versus placebo. As DNA, the CDR3 is TGTGCCATCAGCGAAACTAGACAGGGGGCCAATCAGCCCCAGCATTTT. It yields the protein CAISETRQGANQPQHF.